This TCR beta chain comes out of a study of OX40 agonist ivuxolimab in advanced cancers. Whole-study context: Cancers in dose escalation were hepatocellular, melanoma, renal cell and head and neck.

Of note for this clone: The target antigen is unknown.

Profiling relied on immunoSEQ multiplex PCR, and the TCRdb table lists in-frame clones only, not all of them. The table lists 81,000 or so clones, about 92% of them singletons. Findings of the study overall: Both blood CD4+ and CD8+ T cells showed clonal growth by week 6 at 0.1 to 3.0 mg/kg.

The sequence was obtained from an adult with an advanced solid tumor such as melanoma, head and neck, liver or kidney cancer. This specimen was CD4+ or CD8+ T cells sorted from blood, taken in a trial of the OX40 agonist ivuxolimab.

CDR3 sequence (DNA): TGTGCCAGCAGCGCCTGGGACGGACCCTACGAGCAGTACTTC. Translation: CASSAWDGPYEQYF. The chain is built from TRBV7-2 and TRBJ2-7, with D perhaps being TRBD1 or TRBD2 (5 bases each). The V gene's germline CDR1 is SGHTA and CDR2 FQGNSA. The CDR3 has 14 amino acids. Trimming left V 5 bases short and J 2 bases short, with 13 bases between.